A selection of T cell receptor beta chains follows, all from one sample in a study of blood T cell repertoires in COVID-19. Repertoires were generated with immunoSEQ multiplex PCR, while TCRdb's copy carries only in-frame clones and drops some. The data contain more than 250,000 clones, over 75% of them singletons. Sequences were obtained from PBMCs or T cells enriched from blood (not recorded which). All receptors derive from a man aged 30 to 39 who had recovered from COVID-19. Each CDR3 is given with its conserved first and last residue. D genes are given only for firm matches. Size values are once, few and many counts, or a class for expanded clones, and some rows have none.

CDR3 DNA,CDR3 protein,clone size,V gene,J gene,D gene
TGTGCCAGCAGCCAAGTGGAAAGCGGGTGGGCTGGGGCCAACGTCCTGACTTTC,CASSQVESGWAGANVLTF,.,TRBV3-1/TRBV3-2,TRBJ2-6,.
TGTGCCAGCAGTTTATATCGGGGATACAATGAGCAGTTCTTC,CASSLYRGYNEQFF,.,TRBV28,TRBJ2-1,.
TGTGCCAGCAGCTTGGGGGCGAGACAGCCCCAGCATTTT,CASSLGARQPQHF,once,TRBV2,TRBJ1-5,.
TGTGCCAGCAGCTCTAGACAGGGGAGTCAGCCCCAGCATTTT,CASSSRQGSQPQHF,.,TRBV5-5,TRBJ1-5,TRBD1
TGCGCCAGCAGCGGGACAGGGGACGGCACCGGGGAGCTGTTTTTT,CASSGTGDGTGELFF,few,TRBV5-1,TRBJ2-2,TRBD1
TGTGCCAGCAGCCGAGGTTCCCGAGGGATCCTCCACTTT,CASSRGSRGILHF,.,TRBV27,TRBJ1-6,.
TGTGCCACCAGCAGAACCGGGAGCTCCTACGAGCAGTACTTC,CATSRTGSSYEQYF,.,TRBV15,TRBJ2-7,.
TGTGCCAGCAGAATAACAGGGGATGACTATGGCTACACCTTC,CASRITGDDYGYTF,.,TRBV6-6,TRBJ1-2,TRBD1
TGTGCCAGCAGCTTTGGACTAGCGGGCAATGAGCAGTTCTTC,CASSFGLAGNEQFF,.,TRBV7-2,TRBJ2-1,TRBD2
TGCGCCAGCAGCCAGGGGTTAGCGGGCCCTTACAATGAGCAGTTCTTC,CASSQGLAGPYNEQFF,.,TRBV4-1,TRBJ2-1,TRBD2
TGCAGCGTCCGCGCGAGGACAGGGAGCAACGAGCAGTACTTC,CSVRARTGSNEQYF,.,TRBV29-1,TRBJ2-7,TRBD1
TGTGCCACCAGCAGAGAGTTGGAGAGCAATCAGCCCCAGCATTTT,CATSRELESNQPQHF,.,TRBV15,TRBJ1-5,.
TGTGCCAGTAGTATAGACGGACAGGGGGCGTACTACGAGCAGTACTTC,CASSIDGQGAYYEQYF,.,TRBV19,TRBJ2-7,TRBD1
TGTGCCAGCAGCCCTGCCCTGGCAGGGGCCTCTGGGGCCAACGTCCTGACTTTC,CASSPALAGASGANVLTF,.,TRBV5-4,TRBJ2-6,.
TGTGCCAGCAGCCCACCTAGAAGCACAGATACGCAGTATTTT,CASSPPRSTDTQYF,.,TRBV9,TRBJ2-3,.
TGTGCCAGCAGGGGCGCAGGTAGCAATCAGCCCCAGCATTTT,CASRGAGSNQPQHF,.,TRBV7-9,TRBJ1-5,.
TGTGCCAGCAGCCACGACAGGGGAGGCTACGAGCAGTACTTC,CASSHDRGGYEQYF,.,TRBV6-5,TRBJ2-7,TRBD1
TGCGCCAGCAGCCCGGAAGGACTTTTCTACGAGCAGTACTTC,CASSPEGLFYEQYF,.,TRBV5-1,TRBJ2-7,.
TGTGCCAGCAGCTTGGCCCGACAGGGCGCCCTCTCTGGAAACACCATATATTTT,CASSLARQGALSGNTIYF,once,TRBV5-4,TRBJ1-3,TRBD1
TGTGCCAGCAGTTCACAGAATAGCAATCAGCCCCAGCATTTT,CASSSQNSNQPQHF,.,TRBV27,TRBJ1-5,.
TGTGCCAGCAGCCCGTGGGGGGGTAGCGCAGATACGCAGTATTTT,CASSPWGGSADTQYF,.,TRBV7-3,TRBJ2-3,TRBD2
TGTGCCAGCAGCGTAGGTGCGGGGGCCTACACAGATACGCAGTATTTT,CASSVGAGAYTDTQYF,.,TRBV9,TRBJ2-3,.
TGTGCCAGCTCACCGAGACGAACAGGGGTCTATGGCTACACCTTC,CASSPRRTGVYGYTF,.,TRBV18,TRBJ1-2,TRBD1
TGCGCCAGCAGACGAGGCTACGAGCAGTACTTC,CASRRGYEQYF,.,TRBV5-1,TRBJ2-7,.
TGTGCCAGTAGTATAGGGGAGGACGGTGGGCGGATCTATGGCTACACCTTC,CASSIGEDGGRIYGYTF,once,TRBV19,TRBJ1-2,.
TGTGCCAGCAGCGTAAGGAGAGCAGGGCCTAACTATGGCTACACCTTC,CASSVRRAGPNYGYTF,.,TRBV9,TRBJ1-2,.
TGTGCCAGCAGTTACGGGACAGGGAATTCCTACGAGCAGTACTTC,CASSYGTGNSYEQYF,.,TRBV11-2,TRBJ2-7,TRBD1
TGTGCCATCAACTGGGGAGTGGAAGATCCGTATGGCTACACCTTC,CAINWGVEDPYGYTF,.,TRBV10-3,TRBJ1-2,.
TGTGCCAGCAGCGGGACAGGGACAGAGGCTTTCTTT,CASSGTGTEAFF,few,TRBV7-3,TRBJ1-1,TRBD1
TGTGCCAGCAGCGACCGACCTGCTAGGGGCTATGGCTACACCTTC,CASSDRPARGYGYTF,.,TRBV11-2,TRBJ1-2,.
TGTGCCAGCAGATTCAGGGGACATGACTACGAGCAGTACTTC,CASRFRGHDYEQYF,.,TRBV2,TRBJ2-7,.
TGTGCCTGGAGTGAGGCAGGGGATCAGCCCCAGCATTTT,CAWSEAGDQPQHF,.,TRBV30,TRBJ1-5,.
TGTGCCAGCTCATCATCGGGGCGGGAAGACTCGCCCAACTATGGCTACACCTTC,CASSSSGREDSPNYGYTF,few,TRBV18,TRBJ1-2,.
TGCGCCAGCAGTGAGCCGCGGGGGGGCCTCTTCTACAATGAGCAGTTCTTC,CASSEPRGGLFYNEQFF,.,TRBV10-1,TRBJ2-1,TRBD2
TGCAGTGCTAGTGAGGGCGTTAGCTATGGCTACACCTTC,CSASEGVSYGYTF,.,TRBV20-1,TRBJ1-2,.
TGTGCCAGCAGCGTGGGGACTAGCGGGCTCACTTCCTACGAGCAGTACTTC,CASSVGTSGLTSYEQYF,.,TRBV9,TRBJ2-7,TRBD2
TGTGCCAGCAGCTCACCCGGGGATTATGGCTACACCTTC,CASSSPGDYGYTF,.,TRBV5-4,TRBJ1-2,.
TGCGCCAGCAGCCAAGGGACAGGGACCTCCTACGAGCAGTACTTC,CASSQGTGTSYEQYF,.,TRBV4-3,TRBJ2-7,TRBD1
TGTGCCAGCAGTGAAGGGAGGTTAATTGAGACCCAGTACTTC,CASSEGRLIETQYF,.,TRBV2,TRBJ2-5,.